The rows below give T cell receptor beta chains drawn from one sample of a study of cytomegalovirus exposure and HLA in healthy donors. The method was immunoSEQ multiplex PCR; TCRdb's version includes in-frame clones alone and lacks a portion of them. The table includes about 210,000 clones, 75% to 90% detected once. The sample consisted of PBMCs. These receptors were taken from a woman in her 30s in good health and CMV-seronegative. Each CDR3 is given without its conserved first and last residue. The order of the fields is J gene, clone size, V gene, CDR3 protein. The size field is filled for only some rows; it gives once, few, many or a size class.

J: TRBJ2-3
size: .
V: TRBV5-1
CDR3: ASSLLGGDTQY

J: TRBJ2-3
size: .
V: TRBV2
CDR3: ASRAPIDTQY

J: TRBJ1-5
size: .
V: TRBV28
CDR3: ASSLIGATNQPQH

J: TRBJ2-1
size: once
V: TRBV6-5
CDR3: ASSLIAGVAGEQF

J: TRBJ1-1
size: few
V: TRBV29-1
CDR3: SGKGAHPNTEAF

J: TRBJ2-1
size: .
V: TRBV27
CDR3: ASGHSRGNEQF

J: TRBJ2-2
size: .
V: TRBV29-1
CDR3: SVSSGGLPAGELF

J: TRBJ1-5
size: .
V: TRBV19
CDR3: ASSQDYPNQPQH

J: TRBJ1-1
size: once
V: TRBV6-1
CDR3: ASSTTRDTEAF

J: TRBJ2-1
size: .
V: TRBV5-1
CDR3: ASRLSGGSYNEQF

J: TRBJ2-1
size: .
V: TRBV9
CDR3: ASSVDRGGQF

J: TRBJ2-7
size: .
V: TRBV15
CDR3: ATSSRTSGSYEQY

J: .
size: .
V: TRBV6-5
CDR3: ASSPRLAVEQY

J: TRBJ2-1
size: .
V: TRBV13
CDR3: ASSLDPPTSGSSYNEQF

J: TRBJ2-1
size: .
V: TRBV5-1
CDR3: ASSLERVSEQF

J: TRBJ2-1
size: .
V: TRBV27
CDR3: ASSTERGTGPYNEQF

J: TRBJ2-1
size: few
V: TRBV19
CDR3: ASSTDSPRPYNEQF

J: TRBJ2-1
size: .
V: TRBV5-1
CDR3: ASSRAGISYNEQF

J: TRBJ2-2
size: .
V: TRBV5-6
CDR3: ASSLPDRVTGELF

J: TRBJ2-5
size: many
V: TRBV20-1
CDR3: SARGSVPLY